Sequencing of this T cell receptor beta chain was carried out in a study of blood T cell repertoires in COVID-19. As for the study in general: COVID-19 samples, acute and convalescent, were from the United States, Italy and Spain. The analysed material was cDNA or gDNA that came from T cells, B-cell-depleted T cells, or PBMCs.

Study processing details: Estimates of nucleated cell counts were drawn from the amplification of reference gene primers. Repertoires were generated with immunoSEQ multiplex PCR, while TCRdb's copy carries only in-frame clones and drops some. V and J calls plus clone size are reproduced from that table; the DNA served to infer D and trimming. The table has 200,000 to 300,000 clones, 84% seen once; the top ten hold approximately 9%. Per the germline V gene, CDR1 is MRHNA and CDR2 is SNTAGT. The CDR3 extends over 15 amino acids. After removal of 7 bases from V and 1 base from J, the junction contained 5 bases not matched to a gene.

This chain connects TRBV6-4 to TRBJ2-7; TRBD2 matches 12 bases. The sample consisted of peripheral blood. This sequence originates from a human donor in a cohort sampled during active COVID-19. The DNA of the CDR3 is TGTGCCAGCACTCCACTAGCGGGAGGATCCTACGAGCAGTACTTC. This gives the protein CASTPLAGGSYEQYF.